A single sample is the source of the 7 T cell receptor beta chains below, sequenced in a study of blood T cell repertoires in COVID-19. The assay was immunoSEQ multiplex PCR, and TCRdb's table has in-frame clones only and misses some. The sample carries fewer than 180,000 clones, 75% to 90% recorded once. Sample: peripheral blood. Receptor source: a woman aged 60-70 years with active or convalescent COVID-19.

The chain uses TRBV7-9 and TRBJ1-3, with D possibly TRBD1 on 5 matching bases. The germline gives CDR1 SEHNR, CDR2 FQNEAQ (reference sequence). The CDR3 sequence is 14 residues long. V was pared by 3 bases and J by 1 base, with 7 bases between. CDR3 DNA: TGTGCCAGCAGCTTCGACAGTTCTGGAAACACCATATATTTT. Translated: CASSFDSSGNTIYF.

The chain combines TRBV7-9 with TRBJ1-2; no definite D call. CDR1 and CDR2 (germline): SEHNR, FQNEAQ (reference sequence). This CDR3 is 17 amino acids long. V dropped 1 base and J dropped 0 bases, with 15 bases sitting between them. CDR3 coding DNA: TGTGCCAGCAGCTTAGTCGGGTGGCCGGACTCTAACTATGGCTACACCTTC. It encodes CASSLVGWPDSNYGYTF.

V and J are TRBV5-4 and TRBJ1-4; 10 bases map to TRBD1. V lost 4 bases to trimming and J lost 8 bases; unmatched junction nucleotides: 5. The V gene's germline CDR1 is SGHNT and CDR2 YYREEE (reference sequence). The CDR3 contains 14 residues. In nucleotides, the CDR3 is TGTGCCAGCAGCCGGGGGACAGGGGAGGAAAAACTGTTTTTT. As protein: CASSRGTGEEKLFF.

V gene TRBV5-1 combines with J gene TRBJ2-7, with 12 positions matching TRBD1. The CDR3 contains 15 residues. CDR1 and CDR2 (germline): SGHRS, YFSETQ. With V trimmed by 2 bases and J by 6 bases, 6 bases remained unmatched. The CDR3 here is CASSFGTGGLGEQYF. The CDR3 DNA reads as TGCGCCAGCAGCTTCGGGACAGGGGGCTTGGGCGAGCAGTACTTC.

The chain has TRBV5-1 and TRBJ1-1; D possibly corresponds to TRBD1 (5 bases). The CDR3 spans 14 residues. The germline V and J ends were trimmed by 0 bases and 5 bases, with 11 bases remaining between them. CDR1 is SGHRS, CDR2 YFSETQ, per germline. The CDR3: CASSLEGIRTEAFF. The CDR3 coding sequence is TGCGCCAGCAGCTTGGAGGGGATAAGGACTGAAGCTTTCTTT.

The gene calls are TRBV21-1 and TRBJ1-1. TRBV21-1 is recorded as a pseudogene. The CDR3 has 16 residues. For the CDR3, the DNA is TGTGCCAGCAGCAAAGAAATACCGGGGGACAACACTGAAGCTTTCTTT. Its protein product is CASSKEIPGDNTEAFF.

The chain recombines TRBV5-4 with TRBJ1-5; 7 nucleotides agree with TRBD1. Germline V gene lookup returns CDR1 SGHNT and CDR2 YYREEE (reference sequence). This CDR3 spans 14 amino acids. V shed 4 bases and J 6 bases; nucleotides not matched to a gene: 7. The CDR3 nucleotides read TGTGCCAGCAGCGCCGACAGGGTCGGTCAGCCCCAGCATTTT. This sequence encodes CASSADRVGQPQHF.